One sample yielded the 30 T cell receptor beta chains listed below, sequenced in a study of early T cells in non-severe SARS-CoV-2 infection. TCRdb itself ran the 5' RACE reads through MiXCR, one entry per CDR3 protein. The sample shows 45,000 to 65,000 distinct CDR3 sequences, approximately 10% of them seen only once. Sequencing was carried out using whole blood. The receptors come from an adult who was a healthcare worker with PCR-confirmed SARS-CoV-2 infection or an uninfected control (not recorded which).

By share of the sample, this clonotype is medium-sized. The chain couples TRBV6-2 or TRBV6-3 to TRBJ2-2; D unresolved. V was shortened by 6 bases and J by 4 bases, with 12 bases between the two germline ends. The CDR3 spans 14 residues. CDR1 is MNHEY, CDR2 SVGEGT, per germline. CDR3 DNA: TGTGCCAGCAGCCCTATCGACGCCACCGGGGAGCTGTTTTTT. The encoded protein is CASSPIDATGELFF.

This sequence joins TRBV7-9 and TRBJ2-1, with 7 bases identical to TRBD1. With 2 bases clipped from V and 8 bases from J, the junction kept 15 bases outside the gene matches. The CDR3 contains 17 residues. Germline CDR1 reads SEHNR; CDR2 reads FQNEAQ (reference sequence). CDR3 sequence (DNA): TGTGCCAGCAGCTTATTTACGGGCCGAGACAGGGAAGATGAGCAGTTCTTC. Its protein is CASSLFTGRDREDEQFF.

The chain recombines TRBV14 with TRBJ2-2; unclear D gene. V lost 7 bases to trimming and J lost 1 base, with 7 bases between them. CDR3 size: 13 residues. Germline V gives CDR1 SGHDN, CDR2 FVKESK. In DNA, the CDR3 is TGTGCCAGCACGAACTTGAACACCGGGGAGCTGTTTTTT. Its protein product is CASTNLNTGELFF.

This clonotype was recorded at least ten times. This chain joins TRBV10-3 and TRBJ2-1; the match to TRBD1 covers 8 bases. This CDR3 spans 15 amino acids. Trimming cost V 4 bases and J 5 bases; bases outside gene matches: 7. CDR1 is ENHRY, CDR2 SYGVKD, per germline. The CDR3 sequence: CAISGTGQGNNEQFF. The CDR3 region has the DNA TGTGCCATCAGTGGCACAGGACAGGGAAACAATGAGCAGTTCTTC.

This clonotype was observed many times. V and J are TRBV11-3 and TRBJ2-7; the D is unclear. This CDR3 has 14 residues. The V gene's germline CDR1 is SGHNT and CDR2 YENEEA. V was pared by 1 base and J by 0 bases, with 7 bases between. The DNA for the CDR3 is TGTGCCAGCAGCTTAGGACCGAGCTCCTACGAGCAGTACTTC. This encodes CASSLGPSSYEQYF.

This clonotype was counted ten times or more. CDR3: CATQGVTAFF. CDR3 in DNA: TGTGCCACCCAGGGGGTGACGGCTTTCTTT. The gene calls are TRBV6-2 or TRBV6-3 and TRBJ1-1; 7 positions match TRBD1. Looked up from germline, CDR1 is MNHEY and CDR2 is SVGEGT. The trim removed 10 bases at V and 11 bases at J, leaving 7 bases unmatched. This CDR3 spans 10 amino acids.

The chain joins TRBV11-2 to TRBJ2-7, with a weak D call TRBD2 (5 bases). Germline values: CDR1 SGHAT, CDR2 FQNNGV. Trimming cost V 5 bases and J 2 bases, with 19 bases left between them. CDR3 length: 16 amino acids. CDR3 coding DNA: TGTGCCAGCAGCCGCATTGCTGGGAGCGGAACCTACGAGCAGTACTTC. Its translation is CASSRIAGSGTYEQYF.

At least ten counts were recorded for this clonotype. For the CDR3, the DNA is TGTGCCAGCAGCCCCCGTAACAGGGTAGAACTGTTTTTT. It specifies CASSPRNRVELFF. The chain links TRBV4-2 to TRBJ1-4, with a weak D call TRBD1 (6 bases). The germline CDR1 and CDR2 sequences are LGHNA and YNFKEQ. This CDR3 region has 13 residues. V lost 4 bases, J lost 12 bases, and 15 bases lay in between.

This clonotype was detected a few times. This chain uses TRBV6-2 or TRBV6-3 with TRBJ2-2; no firm D call. V gave up 2 bases and J gave up 1 base, with 8 bases separating them. This CDR3 contains 15 residues. Germline CDR1 MNHEY, CDR2 SVGEGT. The CDR3 spells CASSYGEGNTGELFF. CDR3 coding DNA: TGTGCCAGCAGTTACGGTGAAGGGAACACCGGGGAGCTGTTTTTT.

This clonotype appeared many times. The J gene is TRBJ2-1, the V gene TRBV7-2; no firm D call. The V end was cut by 5 bases, the J end by 10 bases, with 12 bases between. The V gene's germline CDR1 is SGHTA and CDR2 FQGNSA. The CDR3 is 12 amino acids. For the CDR3, the DNA is TGTGCCAGCAGCCTCGGGCCGTCGGAGCAGTTCTTC. This encodes CASSLGPSEQFF.

Within the sample, this clonotype is medium-sized. The chain couples TRBV20-1 to TRBJ2-3, with 10 bases lining up with TRBD1. Germline V CDR1 and CDR2: DFQATT, SNEGSKA (reference sequence). The CDR3 totals 14 residues. J gave up 5 bases and V 6 bases, and 8 bases lay outside the gene matches. CDR3 sequence (DNA): TGCAGTGCGGCCGGGACAGGGGAGGGAGATACGCAGTATTTT. This sequence encodes CSAAGTGEGDTQYF.

This clonotype was seen ten or more times. This chain links TRBV7-2 with TRBJ2-6; D is unclear. Germline V gene data show CDR1 as SGHTA and CDR2 as FQGNSA. V lost 1 base, J lost 4 bases, and 8 bases lay in between. The CDR3 is made up of 15 amino acids. The CDR3 spells CASSLVVTGANVLTF. CDR3 DNA sequence: TGTGCCAGCAGCTTAGTAGTAACCGGGGCCAACGTCCTGACTTTC.

The chain recombines TRBV15 with TRBJ2-5; no clear D. Germline CDR1 reads LNHNV; CDR2 reads YYDKDF (reference sequence). V was clipped by 3 bases and J by 5 bases, with 19 bases between them. The CDR3 runs 16 residues. The CDR3 nucleotides read TGTGCCACCAGCAGGGCAATCGTGTCCATGATCGAGACCCAGTACTTC. Its translation: CATSRAIVSMIETQYF.

This clonotype was counted many times. This CDR3 reads CASSLDGVNTEAFF. CDR3 nucleotide sequence: TGTGCCAGCAGCTTAGATGGGGTGAACACTGAAGCTTTCTTT. This chain links TRBV7-2 with TRBJ1-1; no reliable D call. The ends were cut back, 1 base at V and 0 bases at J, with 6 bases in the middle. The CDR3 is made up of 14 amino acids. Germline CDR1 reads SGHTA; CDR2 reads FQGNSA.

A few counts support this clonotype. The gene calls are TRBV12-3 or TRBV12-4 and TRBJ2-2; D may be TRBD2 (6 bases). V gave up 3 bases and J gave up 6 bases, with 8 bases separating them. The length of the CDR3 is 13 residues. The CDR3 nucleotides read TGTGCCAGCAGTTTCCCGGGGGCCGGGGAGCTGTTTTTT. This sequence encodes CASSFPGAGELFF.

This chain joins TRBV4-3 and TRBJ2-2; TRBD2 agrees at 8 bases. Germline lookup yields CDR1 LGHNA and CDR2 YSLEER. The CDR3 loop spans 17 amino acids. J lost 6 bases, V lost 1 base, and 10 bases had no gene match. CDR3 nucleotides: TGCGCCAGCAGCCAAGTGGAAAGCGGGGGTGGACCCGGGGAGCTGTTTTTT. Translated, it gives CASSQVESGGGPGELFF.

This clonotype was observed many times. V is TRBV10-3 and J is TRBJ1-2, with D uncertain. Germline CDR1 ENHRY, CDR2 SYGVKD. V lost 2 bases, J lost 1 base, and 8 bases lay in between. The length of the CDR3 is 14 residues. For the CDR3, the DNA is TGTGCCATCAGTGAGCCGCCGGATAACTATGGCTACACCTTC. Its protein is CAISEPPDNYGYTF.

This clonotype showed up just a few times. J is TRBJ2-2 and V is TRBV7-9; TRBD1 matches 7 bases. V dropped 5 bases and J dropped 6; count of bases not matched to a gene: 9. This CDR3 is built from 15 residues. Germline V gene data show CDR1 as SEHNR and CDR2 as FQNEAQ (reference sequence). Here the CDR3 reads CASSPRRGIAGELFF. The CDR3 region has the DNA TGTGCCAGCAGCCCGCGCAGGGGGATAGCCGGGGAGCTGTTTTTT.

This clonotype was seen only a few times. The chain has TRBV12-3 or TRBV12-4 and TRBJ1-5, with D perhaps matching TRBD1 (6 bases). The CDR3 sequence is 14 residues long. Trimming took off 7 bases at V and 5 bases at J, with 15 bases between the two ends. The CDR3 loop reads CASTDDRYDQPQHF. In DNA, the CDR3 is TGTGCCAGCACCGATGACAGGTACGATCAGCCCCAGCATTTT.

This clonotype occurred a few times. The chain links TRBV12-3 or TRBV12-4 to TRBJ2-3; no firm D call. The CDR3 covers 12 residues. The V gene lost 3 bases and the J gene lost 8 bases, with 9 bases spanning the gap. The CDR3 here is CASSFSPVTQYF. In nucleotides, the CDR3 is TGTGCCAGCAGTTTTAGTCCGGTTACGCAGTATTTT.

The table lists this clonotype with many counts. This chain joins TRBV20-1 and TRBJ2-3; D not certain. V dropped 3 bases and J dropped 3 bases, with 10 bases sitting between them. The CDR3 sequence is 13 residues long. Germline assignment: CDR1 DFQATT and CDR2 SNEGSKA (reference sequence). The CDR3 bases are TGCAGTGCTAGGAATGTGGGGACAGATACGCAGTATTTT. Its protein product is CSARNVGTDTQYF.

The chain recombines TRBV13 with TRBJ2-2; the D gene is possibly TRBD1 (6 bases). Germline V gene data show CDR1 as PRHDT and CDR2 as FYEKMQ (reference sequence). V lost 3 bases and J lost 5, with 13 bases in between. The CDR3 contains 15 residues. The chain's CDR3 is CASSFTGTLTGELFF. CDR3 in DNA: TGTGCCAGCAGCTTCACCGGGACACTTACCGGGGAGCTGTTTTTT.

This clonotype has only a few counts. This rearrangement joins TRBV12-3 or TRBV12-4 to TRBJ1-5; 8 bases align to TRBD1. The CDR3 consists of 15 residues. J gave up 7 bases and V 2 bases, and 7 bases lay outside the gene matches. The CDR3 bases are TGTGCCAGCAGTTTAAACGGACAGGGTCGCCAGCCCCAGCATTTT. It specifies CASSLNGQGRQPQHF.

This clonotype was detected many times. The V and J genes are TRBV28 and TRBJ1-5; D may be TRBD1 (6 bases). V gave up 8 bases and J gave up 3 bases, with 17 bases separating them. The CDR3 is 15 amino acids. Germline CDR1 is MDHEN and CDR2 is SYDVKM. CDR3 region: CASRHRVSSNQPQHF. CDR3 coding DNA: TGTGCCAGCCGCCACAGGGTCTCGTCCAATCAGCCCCAGCATTTT. The full variable domain, rest sourced from reference TRBV28 and TRBJ1-5, is DVKVTQSSRYLVKRTGEKVFLECVQDMDHENMFWYRQDPGLGLRLIYFSYDVKMKEKGDIPEGYSVSREKKERFSLILESASTNQTSMYLCASRHRVSSNQPQHFGDGTRLSIL.

This clonotype was recorded many times. This chain joins TRBV5-1 and TRBJ2-2; D uncertain. Germline-derived CDR1 and CDR2 are SGHRS and YFSETQ. CDR3 size: 15 residues. V gave up 0 bases and J gave up 5 bases, with 11 bases separating them. DNA for the CDR3: TGCGCCAGCAGCTTGGTGGGCCAGTCTACCGGGGAGCTGTTTTTT. Amino acid sequence: CASSLVGQSTGELFF.

This chain links TRBV19 with TRBJ2-7, with D perhaps matching TRBD1 or TRBD2 (5 bases each). V gave up 4 bases and J gave up 3 bases, with 13 bases separating them. The CDR3 loop spans 14 amino acids. From germline, CDR1 is LNHDA and CDR2 SQIVND (reference sequence). CDR3 in amino acids: CASSTHGASYEQYF. The CDR3 DNA sequence: TGTGCCAGTAGTACCCACGGGGCAAGCTACGAGCAGTACTTC. Full variable domain (rest looked up from reference TRBV19 and TRBJ2-7): DGGITQSPKYLFRKEGQNVTLSCEQNLNHDAMYWYRQDPGQGLRLIYYSQIVNDFQKGDIAEGYSVSREKKESFPLTVTSAQKNPTAFYLCASSTHGASYEQYFGPGTRLTVT.

This clonotype has more than one count but fewer than ten. The rearrangement links TRBV6-6 to TRBJ1-2; D is undetermined. V lost 2 bases and J lost 5, with 12 bases in between. The CDR3 has 14 residues. The germline V gene encodes CDR1 MNHNY and CDR2 SVGAGI (reference sequence). CDR3 nucleotides: TGTGCCAGCAGTTACGAAGGCGGGAGATATGGCTACACCTTC. Translated: CASSYEGGRYGYTF.

This clonotype was seen a few times. This rearrangement joins TRBV11-3 to TRBJ2-7; no firm D call. CDR3 length: 13 residues. Per germline, CDR1 SGHNT and CDR2 YENEEA. V shed 2 bases and J shed 7 bases, with 12 bases lying between them. CDR3 nucleotides: TGTGCCAGCAGCTTAATAACGGGCGGAGAGCAGTACTTC. This encodes CASSLITGGEQYF.

The sample holds a few counts of this clonotype. As DNA, the CDR3 is TGTGCCAGCAGTTCTTACGGTTATGAGCAGTTCTTC. Amino acid sequence: CASSSYGYEQFF. J is TRBJ2-1 and V is TRBV6-5; unclear D gene. CDR3 size: 12 residues. Germline V lookup: CDR1 MNHEY, CDR2 SVGAGI. V was trimmed by 4 bases and J by 8 bases, leaving 9 bases between them.

The J gene is TRBJ2-7, the V gene TRBV29-1; a weak D match, TRBD2 (6 bases). The CDR3 totals 14 residues. In germline, CDR1 is SQVTM, CDR2 ANQGSEA. Trimming shortened V by 4 bases and J by 4 bases, and 17 bases separated the two germline ends. This CDR3 reads CSVALGGIGYEQYF. CDR3 bases: TGCAGCGTTGCCCTTGGGGGGATCGGTTACGAGCAGTACTTC.